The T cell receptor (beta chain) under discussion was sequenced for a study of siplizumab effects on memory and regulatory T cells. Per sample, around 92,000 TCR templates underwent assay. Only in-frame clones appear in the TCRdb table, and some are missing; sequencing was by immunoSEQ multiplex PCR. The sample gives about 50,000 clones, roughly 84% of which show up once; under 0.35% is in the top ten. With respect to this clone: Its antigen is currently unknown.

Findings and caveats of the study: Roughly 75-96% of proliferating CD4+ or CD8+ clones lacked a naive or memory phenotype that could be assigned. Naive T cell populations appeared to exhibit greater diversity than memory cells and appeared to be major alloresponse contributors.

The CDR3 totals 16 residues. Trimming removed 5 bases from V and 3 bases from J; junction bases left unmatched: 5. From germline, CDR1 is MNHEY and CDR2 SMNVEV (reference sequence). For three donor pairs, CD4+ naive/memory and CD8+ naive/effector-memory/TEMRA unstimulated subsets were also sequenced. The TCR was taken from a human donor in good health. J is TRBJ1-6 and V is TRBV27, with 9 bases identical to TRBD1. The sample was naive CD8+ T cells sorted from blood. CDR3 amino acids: CASSGTGYYYNSPLHF. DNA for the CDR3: TGTGCCAGCAGTGGGACAGGGTATTACTATAATTCACCCCTCCACTTT.